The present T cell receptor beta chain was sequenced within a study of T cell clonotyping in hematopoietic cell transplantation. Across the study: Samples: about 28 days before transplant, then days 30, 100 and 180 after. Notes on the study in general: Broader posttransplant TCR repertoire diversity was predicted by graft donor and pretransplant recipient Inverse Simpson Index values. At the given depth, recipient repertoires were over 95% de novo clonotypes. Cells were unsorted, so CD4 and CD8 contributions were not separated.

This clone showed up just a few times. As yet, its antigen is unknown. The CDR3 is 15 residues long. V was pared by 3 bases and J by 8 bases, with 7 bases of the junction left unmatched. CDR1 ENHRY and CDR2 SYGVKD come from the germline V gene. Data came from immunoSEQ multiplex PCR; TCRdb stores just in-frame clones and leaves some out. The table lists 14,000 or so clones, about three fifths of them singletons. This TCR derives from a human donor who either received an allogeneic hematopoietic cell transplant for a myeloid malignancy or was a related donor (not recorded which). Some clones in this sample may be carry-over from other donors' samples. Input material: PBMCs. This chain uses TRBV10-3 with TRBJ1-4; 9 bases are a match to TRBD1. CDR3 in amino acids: CAISDSLQGAEKLFF. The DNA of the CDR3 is TGTGCCATCAGTGATTCGTTACAGGGGGCGGAAAAACTGTTTTTT.